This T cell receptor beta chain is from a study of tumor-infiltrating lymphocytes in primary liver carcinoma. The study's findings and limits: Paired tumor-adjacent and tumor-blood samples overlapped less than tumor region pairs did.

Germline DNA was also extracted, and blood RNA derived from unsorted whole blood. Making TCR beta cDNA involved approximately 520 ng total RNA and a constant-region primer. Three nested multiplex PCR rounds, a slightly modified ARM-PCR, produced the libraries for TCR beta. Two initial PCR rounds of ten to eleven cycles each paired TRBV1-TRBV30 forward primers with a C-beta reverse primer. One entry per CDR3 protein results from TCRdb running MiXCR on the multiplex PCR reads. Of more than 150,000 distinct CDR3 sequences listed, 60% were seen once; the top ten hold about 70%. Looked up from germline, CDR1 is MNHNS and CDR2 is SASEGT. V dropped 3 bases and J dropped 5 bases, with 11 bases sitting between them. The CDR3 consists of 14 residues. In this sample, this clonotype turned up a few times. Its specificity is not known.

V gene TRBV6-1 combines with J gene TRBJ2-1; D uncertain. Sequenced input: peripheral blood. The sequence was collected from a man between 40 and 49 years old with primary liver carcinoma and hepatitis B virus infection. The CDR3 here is CASSDLSVDNEQFF. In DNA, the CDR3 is TGTGCCAGCAGTGATTTGAGTGTGGACAATGAGCAGTTCTTC.